The clone carrying this TCR beta chain was picked up many times. Its antigen is unknown. Described time point: newly diagnosed GD, antithyroid drugs for less than 3 months. The TCR library was prepared using RNA isolated from PBMCs. In building TCR beta libraries, iRepertoire HTBI primers were used together with Arm-PCR of CDR3 regions. From the multiplex PCR reads, TCRdb called clonotypes with MiXCR, one entry per CDR3 protein. The table lists approximately 310,000 distinct CDR3 sequences, under 20% of them singletons. This record belongs to a study of regulatory T cells in long-lasting Graves disease. Findings and caveats of the study: Persistent Graves' patients possessed reduced TCR diversity relative to recently diagnosed ones.

The receptor was isolated from a female donor with Graves disease. This specimen consisted of peripheral blood mononuclear cells (PBMCs), obtained at new diagnosis, from a patient treated with antithyroid drugs.

CDR3 coding DNA: TGTGCCAGCAGCCCCCAAGATGGCAATCAGCCCCAGCATTTT. This sequence encodes CASSPQDGNQPQHF. The chain links TRBV28 to TRBJ1-5, with no clear D. V was trimmed by 6 bases and J by 2 bases, leaving 11 bases between them. Germline values: CDR1 MDHEN, CDR2 SYDVKM. CDR3 size: 14 residues.